This passage covers 18 T cell receptor beta chains from one sample sequenced in a study of blood T cells in healthy people across ages. A sample-barcoded 5' primer and a J-beta primer mix were used in a second PCR of about 7 to 12 cycles. TCRdb processed the 5' RACE reads anew with MiXCR; each CDR3 protein has one entry. In the table there are roughly 680,000 distinct CDR3 sequences, about 51% of which are singletons. The specimen was blood. The receptors were sampled from a woman at least 80 years old in good health.

The rearrangement uses TRBV14 and TRBJ2-1, with TRBD1 as a possible D gene (5 bases). Trimming stripped 1 base from V and 9 bases from J, with 13 bases between. CDR3 length equals 14 residues. Germline V gene lookup returns CDR1 SGHDN and CDR2 FVKESK. The CDR3 sequence is CASSQGQGVGEQFF. Here the CDR3 DNA reads TGTGCCAGCAGCCAAGGGCAAGGGGTTGGTGAGCAGTTCTTC. Full variable domain (remainder filled in from reference TRBV14 and TRBJ2-1): EAGVTQFPSHSVIEKGQTVTLRCDPISGHDNLYWYRRVMGKEIKFLLHFVKESKQDESGMPNNRFLAERTGGTYSTLKVQPAELEDSGVYFCASSQGQGVGEQFFGPGTRLTVL.

V usage is TRBV10-3 and J usage is TRBJ2-7; no reliable D call. Germline V gene sequence: CDR1 ENHRY, CDR2 SYGVKD. The CDR3 length is 14 residues. Trimming removed 8 bases from V and 3 bases from J, with 17 bases in between. The CDR3 is CAIWKGTAYYEQYF. The DNA of the CDR3 is TGTGCCATCTGGAAAGGAACGGCCTACTACGAGCAGTACTTC.

The chain couples TRBV12-3 or TRBV12-4 to TRBJ2-5, with D possibly being TRBD1 (5 bases). V lost 7 bases and J lost 11, with 20 bases in between. The CDR3 has 13 amino acids. The CDR3, as DNA: TGTGCCAGCATACAGGACCCGTACAATGAGCAGTACTTC. This translates into CASIQDPYNEQYF.

The chain carries TRBV27 and TRBJ2-4; D is possibly TRBD1 or TRBD2 (5 bases each). The CDR3 consists of 16 residues. Trimming took off 5 bases at V and 3 bases at J, with 17 bases between the two ends. From germline, CDR1 is MNHEY and CDR2 SMNVEV (reference sequence). CDR3 DNA: TGTGCCAGCAGTCCGGGGACGGTCGGGGTCAAAAACATTCAGTACTTC. Its translation is CASSPGTVGVKNIQYF.

In this sample, this clonotype turned up a few times. The chain carries TRBV9 and TRBJ2-7; 7 positions agree with TRBD2. The germline CDR1 and CDR2 sequences are SGDLS and YYNGEE. Trimming took 2 bases from V and 2 from J; bases not matched to a gene: 4. This CDR3 is 14 amino acids long. CDR3 in DNA: TGTGCCAGCAGCGTTGAAGCGGGGCCCTACGAGCAGTACTTC. This encodes CASSVEAGPYEQYF. The variable domain in full, with the rest retrieved from reference TRBV9 and TRBJ2-7, is DSGVTQTPKHLITATGQRVTLRCSPRSGDLSVYWYQQSLDQGLQFLIQYYNGEERAKGNILERFSAQQFPDLHSELNLSSLELGDSALYFCASSVEAGPYEQYFGPGTRLTVT.

Concerning this clonotype: This may be a read error: a much more frequent sequence differs by one nucleotide. V is TRBV20-1 and J is TRBJ2-3, with TRBD2 matching 7 bases. Looked up from germline, CDR1 is DFQATT and CDR2 is SNEGSKA (reference sequence). The CDR3 is 16 amino acids. CDR3 sequence (DNA): TGCAATGGAGAGGCGGGAGTGGGGGGAGGCGCAGATACGCAGTATTTT. Its protein is CNGEAGVGGGADTQYF.

The chain employs TRBV7-2 and TRBJ2-7, with unresolved D. Trimming pared 1 base from V and 4 bases from J, leaving 5 bases between. The CDR3 totals 12 residues. CDR1 and CDR2 from the germline V gene are SGHTA and FQGNSA. The CDR3 protein is CASSLVLYEQYF. The DNA of the CDR3 is TGTGCCAGCAGCTTAGTTCTTTACGAGCAGTACTTC.

In this sample, this clonotype turned up a few times. The rearrangement joins TRBV28 to TRBJ2-5; perhaps TRBD1 as D (5 bases). This CDR3 region has 16 residues. Germline V lookup: CDR1 MDHEN, CDR2 SYDVKM. The V end was cut by 3 bases, the J end by 11 bases, with 25 bases between. For the CDR3, the DNA is TGTGCCAGCAGTTTGAGATCGGGTACAGGCACTGTAGAGCAGTACTTC. It is translated as CASSLRSGTGTVEQYF.

The chain recombines TRBV4-1 with TRBJ1-4; D possibly corresponds to TRBD1 (5 bases). Germline V CDR1 and CDR2: MGHRA, YSYEKL. Trimming shortened V by 1 base and J by 0 bases, and 9 bases separated the two germline ends. The CDR3 extends over 16 amino acids. This CDR3 is CASSQVGRATNEKLFF. CDR3 coding DNA: TGCGCCAGCAGCCAAGTGGGGCGGGCAACTAATGAAAAACTGTTTTTT.

The V call is TRBV23-1, the J call TRBJ2-2; 7 bases line up with TRBD1. TRBV23-1 belongs to the ORF category, with a function that is uncertain. The CDR3 covers 16 residues. With V trimmed by 6 bases and J by 3 bases, 10 bases remained unmatched. CDR3 protein: CASSLRRRGHTGELFF. DNA of the CDR3: TGCGCCAGCAGCCTGCGAAGAAGGGGGCACACCGGGGAGCTGTTTTTT.

This clonotype occurred many times. The V gene is TRBV6-5, the J gene TRBJ1-2, with 8 positions matching TRBD1. The CDR3 covers 13 residues. Losses at the gene ends were 5 bases for V and 8 bases for J; bases not matched to a gene: 7. Germline-derived CDR1 and CDR2 are MNHEY and SVGAGI. CDR3 DNA: TGTGCCAGCAGTGCAGGGGGCGGGTACGGCTACACCTTC. As protein: CASSAGGGYGYTF.

This clonotype was detected only a few times. The rearrangement joins TRBV20-1 to TRBJ1-2, with 9 bases lining up with TRBD1. The CDR3 runs to 13 residues. From germline, CDR1 is DFQATT and CDR2 SNEGSKA (reference sequence). V trimming: 8 bases; J trimming: 8 bases; junction bases outside the gene matches: 12. In nucleotides, the CDR3 is TGCAGTTCCACCGAACAGGGGGCGAGGGGCTACACCTTC. Encoded protein: CSSTEQGARGYTF.

The rearrangement joins TRBV9 to TRBJ1-2; D gene unclear. With 4 bases removed from V and 8 bases from J, the gap between germline ends came to 15 bases. The length of the CDR3 is 13 residues. The V gene's germline CDR1 is SGDLS and CDR2 YYNGEE. CDR3 residues: CASSNEPGWGYTF. The CDR3 nucleotides read TGTGCCAGCAGCAACGAGCCGGGTTGGGGCTACACCTTC.

V is TRBV5-1 and J is TRBJ2-2, with TRBD2 matching 8 bases. The CDR3 sequence is 16 residues long. In germline, CDR1 is SGHRS, CDR2 YFSETQ. The V and J ends lost 0 bases and 5 bases, in that order; junction bases with no gene match: 6. The CDR3 DNA sequence: TGCGCCAGCAGCTTGGACGGGAGGGCAGGAACCGGGGAGCTGTTTTTT. Its translation is CASSLDGRAGTGELFF. Combining the CDR3 with reference TRBV5-1 and TRBJ2-2 gives the whole variable domain KAGVTQTPRYLIKTRGQQVTLSCSPISGHRSVSWYQQTPGQGLQFLFEYFSETQRNKGNFPGRFSGRQFSNSRSEMNVSTLELGDSALYLCASSLDGRAGTGELFFGEGSRLTVL.

The rearrangement uses TRBV4-2 and TRBJ2-1; 10 nucleotides agree with TRBD1. Trimming cost V 4 bases and J 10 bases; bases outside gene matches: 10. Germline V CDR1 and CDR2: LGHNA, YNFKEQ. This CDR3 comprises 15 residues. CDR3 DNA: TGTGCCAGCAGCCCAAGACAGGGGGCGAATAGGGAGCAGTTCTTC. The encoded protein is CASSPRQGANREQFF.

The rearrangement uses TRBV5-6 and TRBJ2-1, with D possibly matching TRBD1 (6 bases). Per germline, CDR1 SGHDT and CDR2 YYEEEE. The CDR3 length is 13 residues. The V end was cut by 4 bases, the J end by 4 bases, with 9 bases between. CDR3 sequence: CASSPGEYNEQFF. In DNA, the CDR3 is TGTGCCAGCAGCCCAGGGGAGTACAATGAGCAGTTCTTC.

The genes are TRBV24-1 and TRBJ2-7; D is unclear. Germline V gene sequence: CDR1 KGHDR, CDR2 SFDVKD. Trimming left V 7 bases short and J 2 bases short, with 17 bases between. The CDR3 totals 15 residues. The CDR3 sequence is CATSPTQAEAYEQYF. The CDR3 DNA is TGTGCCACCAGCCCCACCCAGGCAGAAGCCTACGAGCAGTACTTC.

V and J are TRBV2 and TRBJ2-7, with unresolved D. CDR3 length: 15 amino acids. The V end was cut by 1 base, the J end by 3 bases, with 13 bases between. Germline-derived CDR1 and CDR2 are SNHLY and FYNNEI. The CDR3: CASSEDPGLGYEQYF. DNA of the CDR3: TGTGCCAGCAGTGAAGATCCCGGGCTGGGCTACGAGCAGTACTTC.